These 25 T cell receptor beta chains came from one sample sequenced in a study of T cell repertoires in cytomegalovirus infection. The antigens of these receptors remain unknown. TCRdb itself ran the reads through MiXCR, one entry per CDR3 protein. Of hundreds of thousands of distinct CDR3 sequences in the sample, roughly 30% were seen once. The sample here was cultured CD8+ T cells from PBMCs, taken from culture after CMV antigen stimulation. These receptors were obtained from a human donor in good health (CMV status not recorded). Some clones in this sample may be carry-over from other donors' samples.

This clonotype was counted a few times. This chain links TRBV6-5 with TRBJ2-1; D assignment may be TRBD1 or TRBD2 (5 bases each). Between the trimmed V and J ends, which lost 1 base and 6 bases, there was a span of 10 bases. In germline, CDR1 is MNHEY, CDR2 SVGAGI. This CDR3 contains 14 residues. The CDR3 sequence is CASSYWGRLNEQFF. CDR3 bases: TGTGCCAGCAGTTACTGGGGACGGCTCAATGAGCAGTTCTTC.

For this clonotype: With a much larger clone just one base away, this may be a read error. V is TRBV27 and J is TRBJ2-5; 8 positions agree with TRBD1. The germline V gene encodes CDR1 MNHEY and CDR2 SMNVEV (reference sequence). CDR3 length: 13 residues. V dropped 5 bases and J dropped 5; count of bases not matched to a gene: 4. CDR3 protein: CASSPTGDETQYF. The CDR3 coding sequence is TGTGCCAGCAGTCCGACAGGGGACGAGACCCAGTACTTC.

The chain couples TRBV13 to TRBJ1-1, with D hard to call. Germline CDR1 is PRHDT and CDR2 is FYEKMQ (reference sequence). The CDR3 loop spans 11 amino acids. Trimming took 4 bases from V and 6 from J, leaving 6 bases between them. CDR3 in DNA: TGTGCCAGCAGCTCGATGGCTGAAGCTTTCTTT. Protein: CASSSMAEAFF.

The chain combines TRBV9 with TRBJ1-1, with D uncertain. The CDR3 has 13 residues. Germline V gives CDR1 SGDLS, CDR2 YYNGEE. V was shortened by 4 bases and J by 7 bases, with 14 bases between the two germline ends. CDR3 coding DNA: TGTGCCAGCAGCTTTTCCGGACCAGGTGAAGCTTTCTTT. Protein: CASSFSGPGEAFF. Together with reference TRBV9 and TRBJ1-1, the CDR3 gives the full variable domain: DSGVTQTPKHLITATGQRVTLRCSPRSGDLSVYWYQQSLDQGLQFLIQYYNGEERAKGNILERFSAQQFPDLHSELNLSSLELGDSALYFCASSFSGPGEAFFGQGTRLTVV.

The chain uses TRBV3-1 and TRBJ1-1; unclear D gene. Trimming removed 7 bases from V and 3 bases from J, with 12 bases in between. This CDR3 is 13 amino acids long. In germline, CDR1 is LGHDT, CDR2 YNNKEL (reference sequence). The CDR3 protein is CASNRFGHTEAFF. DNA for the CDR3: TGTGCCAGCAACCGATTCGGGCACACTGAAGCTTTCTTT.

The CDR3 protein is CASSLSGTSGVDHGYTF. The CDR3 nucleotides read TGTGCCAGCAGTTTATCGGGGACCTCAGGAGTAGACCATGGCTACACCTTC. The rearrangement links TRBV27 to TRBJ1-2; the D gene is possibly TRBD1 (5 bases). The CDR3 is 17 residues long. Trimming left V 0 bases short and J 6 bases short, with 20 bases between. Germline V CDR1 and CDR2: MNHEY, SMNVEV (reference sequence).

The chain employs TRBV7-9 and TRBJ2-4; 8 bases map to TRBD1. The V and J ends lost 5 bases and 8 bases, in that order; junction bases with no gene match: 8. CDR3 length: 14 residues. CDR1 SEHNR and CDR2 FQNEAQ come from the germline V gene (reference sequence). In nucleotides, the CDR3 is TGTGCCAGCAGCCAGGACAGGGCAAGGGACATTCAGTACTTC. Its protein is CASSQDRARDIQYF.

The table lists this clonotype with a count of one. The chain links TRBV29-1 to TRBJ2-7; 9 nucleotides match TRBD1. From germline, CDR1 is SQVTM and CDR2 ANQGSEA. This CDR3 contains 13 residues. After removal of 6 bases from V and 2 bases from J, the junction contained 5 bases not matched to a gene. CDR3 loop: CSVSTGGAYEQYF. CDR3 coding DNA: TGCAGCGTCTCGACAGGGGGGGCCTACGAGCAGTACTTC.

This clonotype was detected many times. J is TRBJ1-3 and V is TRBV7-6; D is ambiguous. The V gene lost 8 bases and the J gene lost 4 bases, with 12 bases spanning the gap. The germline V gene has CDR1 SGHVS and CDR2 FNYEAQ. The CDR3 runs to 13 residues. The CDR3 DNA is TGTGCCAGCGGGGAGGGTGGGGGAAACACCATATATTTT. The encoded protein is CASGEGGGNTIYF.

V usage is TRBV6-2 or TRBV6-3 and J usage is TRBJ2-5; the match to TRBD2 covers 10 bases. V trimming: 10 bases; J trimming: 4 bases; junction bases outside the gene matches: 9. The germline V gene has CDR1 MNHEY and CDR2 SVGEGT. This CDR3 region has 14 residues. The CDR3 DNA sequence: TGTGCCAACAAAGCGGGGGGGCCGGGAGAGACCCAGTACTTC. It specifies CANKAGGPGETQYF.

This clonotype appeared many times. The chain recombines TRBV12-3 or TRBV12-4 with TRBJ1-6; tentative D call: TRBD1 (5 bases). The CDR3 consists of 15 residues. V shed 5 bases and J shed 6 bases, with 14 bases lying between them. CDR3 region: CASSPGGDRNSPLHF. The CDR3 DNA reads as TGTGCCAGCAGTCCTGGAGGGGATCGTAATTCACCCCTCCACTTT.

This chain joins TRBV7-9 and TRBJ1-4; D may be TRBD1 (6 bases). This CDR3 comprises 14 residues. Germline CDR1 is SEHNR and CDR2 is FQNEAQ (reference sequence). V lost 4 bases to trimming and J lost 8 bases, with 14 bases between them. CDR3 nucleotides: TGTGCCAGCAGCTCAAAGGGGGATTGGGAAAAACTGTTTTTT. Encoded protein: CASSSKGDWEKLFF.

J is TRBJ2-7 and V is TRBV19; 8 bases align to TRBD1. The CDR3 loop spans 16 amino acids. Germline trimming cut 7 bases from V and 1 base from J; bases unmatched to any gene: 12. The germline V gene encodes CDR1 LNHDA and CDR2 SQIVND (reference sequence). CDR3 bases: TGTGCCAGTATTGTAGGGACAGGCGACTATTCCTACGAGCAGTACTTC. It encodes CASIVGTGDYSYEQYF. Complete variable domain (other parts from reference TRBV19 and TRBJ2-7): DGGITQSPKYLFRKEGQNVTLSCEQNLNHDAMYWYRQDPGQGLRLIYYSQIVNDFQKGDIAEGYSVSREKKESFPLTVTSAQKNPTAFYLCASIVGTGDYSYEQYFGPGTRLTVT.

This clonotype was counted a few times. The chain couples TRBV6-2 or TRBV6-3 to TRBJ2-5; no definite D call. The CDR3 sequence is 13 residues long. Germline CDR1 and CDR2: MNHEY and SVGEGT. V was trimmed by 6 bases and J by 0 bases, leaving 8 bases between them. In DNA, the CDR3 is TGTGCCAGCAGGCACCAGGACCAAGAGACCCAGTACTTC. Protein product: CASRHQDQETQYF.

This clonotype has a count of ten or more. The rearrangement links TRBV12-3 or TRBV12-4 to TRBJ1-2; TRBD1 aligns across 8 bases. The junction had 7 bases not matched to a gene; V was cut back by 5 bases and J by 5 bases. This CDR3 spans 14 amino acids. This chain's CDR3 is CASSPGTGLYGYTF. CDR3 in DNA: TGTGCCAGCAGTCCCGGGACAGGCCTTTATGGCTACACCTTC.

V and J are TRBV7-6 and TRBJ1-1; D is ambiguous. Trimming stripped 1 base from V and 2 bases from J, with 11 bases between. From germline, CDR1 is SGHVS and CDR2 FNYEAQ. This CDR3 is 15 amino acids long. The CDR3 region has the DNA TGTGCCAGCAGCTTAGTCGTCAACCTCAACACTGAAGCTTTCTTT. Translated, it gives CASSLVVNLNTEAFF.

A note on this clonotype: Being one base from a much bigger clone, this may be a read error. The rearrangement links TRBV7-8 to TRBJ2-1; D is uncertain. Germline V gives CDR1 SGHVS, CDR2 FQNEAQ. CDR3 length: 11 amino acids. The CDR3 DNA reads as TGTGTCAGCAGCTTAGATGGCCGCGGATTCTTC. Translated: CVSSLDGRGFF. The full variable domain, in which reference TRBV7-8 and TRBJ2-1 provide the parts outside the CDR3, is GAGVSQSPRYKVAKRGQDVALRCDPISGHVSLFWYQQALGQGPEFLTYFQNEAQLDKSGLPSDRFFAERPEGSVSTLKIQRTQQEDSAVYLCVSSLDGRGFFGPGTRLTVL.

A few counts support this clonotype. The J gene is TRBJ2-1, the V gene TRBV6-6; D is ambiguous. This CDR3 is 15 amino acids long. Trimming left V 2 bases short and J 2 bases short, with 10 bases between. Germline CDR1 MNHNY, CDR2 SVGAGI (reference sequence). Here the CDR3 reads CASSYKDPPYNEQFF. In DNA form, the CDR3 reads TGTGCCAGCAGTTACAAGGACCCCCCCTACAATGAGCAGTTCTTC.

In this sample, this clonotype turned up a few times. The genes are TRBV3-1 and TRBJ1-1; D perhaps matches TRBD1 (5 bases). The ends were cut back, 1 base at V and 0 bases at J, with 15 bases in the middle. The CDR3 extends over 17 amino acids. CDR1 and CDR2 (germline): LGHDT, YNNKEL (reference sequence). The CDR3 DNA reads TGTGCCAGCAGCCAAGGCCGTAGGGGTTTTATGAACACTGAAGCTTTCTTT. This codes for CASSQGRRGFMNTEAFF.

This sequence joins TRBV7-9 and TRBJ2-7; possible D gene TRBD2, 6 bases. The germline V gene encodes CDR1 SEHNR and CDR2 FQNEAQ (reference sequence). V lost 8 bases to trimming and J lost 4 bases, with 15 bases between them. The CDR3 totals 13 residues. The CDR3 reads CASRGAGIYEQYF. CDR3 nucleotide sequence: TGTGCCAGCCGCGGGGCAGGGATATACGAGCAGTACTTC.

CDR3 DNA sequence: TGCAGCGTTGAAGAAGACCTAGCGGTATACAATGAGCAGTTCTTC. It encodes CSVEEDLAVYNEQFF. V gene TRBV29-1 combines with J gene TRBJ2-1, with 7 positions matching TRBD2. The CDR3 has 15 residues. Germline CDR1 and CDR2: SQVTM and ANQGSEA. J was trimmed by 4 bases and V by 0 bases; bases with no gene match: 6.

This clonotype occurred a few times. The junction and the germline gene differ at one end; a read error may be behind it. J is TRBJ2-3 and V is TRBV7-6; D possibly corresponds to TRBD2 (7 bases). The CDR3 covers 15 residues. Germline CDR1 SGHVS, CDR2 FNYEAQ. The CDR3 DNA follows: TGTGCCAGCAGCCCTGGGGGGGGCCCAGCAGATACGCGGTATTTT. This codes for CASSPGGGPADTRYF.

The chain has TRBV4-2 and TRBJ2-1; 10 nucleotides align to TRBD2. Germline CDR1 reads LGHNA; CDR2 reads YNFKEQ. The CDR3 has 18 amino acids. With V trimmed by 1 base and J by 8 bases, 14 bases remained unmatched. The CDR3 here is CASSQGGLAGGFSDEQFF. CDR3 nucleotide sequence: TGTGCCAGCAGCCAAGGGGGGTTAGCGGGGGGTTTTTCGGATGAGCAGTTCTTC.

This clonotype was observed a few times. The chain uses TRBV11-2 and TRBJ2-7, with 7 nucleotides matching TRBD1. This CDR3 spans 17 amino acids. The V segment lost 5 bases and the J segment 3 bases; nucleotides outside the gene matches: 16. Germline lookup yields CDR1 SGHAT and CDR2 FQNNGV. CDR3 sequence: CASSLKGQSGSFYEQYF. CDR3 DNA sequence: TGTGCCAGCAGCCTAAAGGGACAGTCTGGGAGTTTCTACGAGCAGTACTTC.

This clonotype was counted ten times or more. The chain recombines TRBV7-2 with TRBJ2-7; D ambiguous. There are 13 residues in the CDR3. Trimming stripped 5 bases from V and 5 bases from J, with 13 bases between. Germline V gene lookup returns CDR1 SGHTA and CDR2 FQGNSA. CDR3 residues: CASSPARSHEQYV. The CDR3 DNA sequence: TGTGCCAGCAGCCCGGCCCGAAGCCACGAGCAGTACGTC.